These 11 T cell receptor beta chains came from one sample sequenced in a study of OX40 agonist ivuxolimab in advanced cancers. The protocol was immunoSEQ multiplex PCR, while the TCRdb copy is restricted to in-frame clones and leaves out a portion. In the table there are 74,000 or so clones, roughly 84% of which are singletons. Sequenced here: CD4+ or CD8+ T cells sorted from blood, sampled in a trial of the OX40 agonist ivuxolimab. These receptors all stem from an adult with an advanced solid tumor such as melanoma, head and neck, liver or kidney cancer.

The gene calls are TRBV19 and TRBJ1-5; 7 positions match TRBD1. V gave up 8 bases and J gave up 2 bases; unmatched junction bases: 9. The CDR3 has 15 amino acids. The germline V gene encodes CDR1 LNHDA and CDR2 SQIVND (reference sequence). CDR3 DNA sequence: TGTGCCAGTGATACGACAGGGTATCGCAATCAGCCCCAGCATTTT. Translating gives CASDTTGYRNQPQHF. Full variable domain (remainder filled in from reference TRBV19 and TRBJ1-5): DGGITQSPKYLFRKEGQNVTLSCEQNLNHDAMYWYRQDPGQGLRLIYYSQIVNDFQKGDIAEGYSVSREKKESFPLTVTSAQKNPTAFYLCASDTTGYRNQPQHFGDGTRLSIL.

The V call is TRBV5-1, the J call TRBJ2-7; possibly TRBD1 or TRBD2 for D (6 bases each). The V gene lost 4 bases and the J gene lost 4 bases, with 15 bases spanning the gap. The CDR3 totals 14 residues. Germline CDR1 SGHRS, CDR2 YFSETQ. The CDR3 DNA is TGCGCCAGCAGCCCACGAGAGGGGGGATACGAGCAGTACTTC. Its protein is CASSPREGGYEQYF.

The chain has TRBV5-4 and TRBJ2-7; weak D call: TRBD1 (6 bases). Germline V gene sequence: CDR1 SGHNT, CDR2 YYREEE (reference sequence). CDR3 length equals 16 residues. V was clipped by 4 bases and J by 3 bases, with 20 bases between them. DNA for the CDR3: TGTGCCAGCAGCACACTACAGGGCCAGCGGATCTACGAGCAGTACTTC. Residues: CASSTLQGQRIYEQYF.

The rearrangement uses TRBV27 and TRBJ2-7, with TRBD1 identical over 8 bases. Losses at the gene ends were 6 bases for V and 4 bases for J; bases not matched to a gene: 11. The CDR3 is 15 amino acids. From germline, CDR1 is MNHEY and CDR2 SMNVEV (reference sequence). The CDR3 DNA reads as TGTGCCAGCAGGTCAGGGGGCCCTATGATTTACGAGCAGTACTTC. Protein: CASRSGGPMIYEQYF.

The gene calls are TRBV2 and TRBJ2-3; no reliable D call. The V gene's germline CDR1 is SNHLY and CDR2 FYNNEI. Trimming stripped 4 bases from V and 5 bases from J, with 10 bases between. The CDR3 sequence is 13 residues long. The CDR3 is CASSGSNIDTQYF. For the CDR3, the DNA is TGTGCCAGCAGTGGCAGTAACATAGATACGCAGTATTTT.

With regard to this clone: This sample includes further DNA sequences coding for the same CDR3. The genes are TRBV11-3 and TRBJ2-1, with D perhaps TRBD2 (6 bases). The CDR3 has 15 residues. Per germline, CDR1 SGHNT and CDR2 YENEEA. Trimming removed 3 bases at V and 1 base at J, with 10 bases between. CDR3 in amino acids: CASSFGGDSYNEQFF. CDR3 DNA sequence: TGTGCCAGCAGCTTTGGCGGGGATTCCTACAATGAGCAGTTCTTC. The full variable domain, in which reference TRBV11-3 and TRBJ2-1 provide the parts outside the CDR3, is EAGVVQSPRYKIIEKKQPVAFWCNPISGHNTLYWYLQNLGQGPELLIRYENEEAVDDSQLPKDRFSAERLKGVDSTLKIQPAELGDSAVYLCASSFGGDSYNEQFFGPGTRLTVL.

The CDR3 spells CASSEGTARTTQYF. Written as DNA, the CDR3 is TGTGCCAGCAGTGAGGGGACCGCCAGAACTACGCAGTATTTT. The chain links TRBV6-1 to TRBJ2-3, with D perhaps being TRBD1 or TRBD2 (5 bases each). V lost 3 bases and J 8 bases, leaving 15 bases between the germline ends. The CDR3 has 14 amino acids. Germline assignment: CDR1 MNHNS and CDR2 SASEGT.

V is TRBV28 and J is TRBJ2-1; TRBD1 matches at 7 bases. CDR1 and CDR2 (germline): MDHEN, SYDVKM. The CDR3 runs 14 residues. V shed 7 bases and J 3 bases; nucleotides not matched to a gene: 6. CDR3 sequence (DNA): TGTGCCAGCATCCAAACAGGGGACTACAATGAGCAGTTCTTC. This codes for CASIQTGDYNEQFF.

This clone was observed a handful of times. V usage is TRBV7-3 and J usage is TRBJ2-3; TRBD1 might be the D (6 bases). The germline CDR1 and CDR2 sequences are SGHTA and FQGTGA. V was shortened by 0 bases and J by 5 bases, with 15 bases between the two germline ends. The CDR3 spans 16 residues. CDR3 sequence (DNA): TGTGCCAGCAGCTTAACAGGGGGAAGGGTCGGAGATACGCAGTATTTT. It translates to CASSLTGGRVGDTQYF.

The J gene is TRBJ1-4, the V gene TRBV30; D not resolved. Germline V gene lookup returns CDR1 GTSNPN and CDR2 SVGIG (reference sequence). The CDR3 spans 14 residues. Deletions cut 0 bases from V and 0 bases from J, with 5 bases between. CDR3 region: CAWSVRATNEKLFF. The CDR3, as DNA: TGTGCCTGGAGTGTAAGAGCAACTAATGAAAAACTGTTTTTT.

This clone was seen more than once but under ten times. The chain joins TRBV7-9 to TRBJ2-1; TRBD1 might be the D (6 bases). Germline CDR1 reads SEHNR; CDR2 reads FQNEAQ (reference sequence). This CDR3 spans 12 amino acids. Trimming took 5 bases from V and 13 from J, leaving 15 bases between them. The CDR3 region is CASSNTDSPQFF. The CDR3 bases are TGTGCCAGCAGCAATACGGACAGTCCCCAGTTCTTC.